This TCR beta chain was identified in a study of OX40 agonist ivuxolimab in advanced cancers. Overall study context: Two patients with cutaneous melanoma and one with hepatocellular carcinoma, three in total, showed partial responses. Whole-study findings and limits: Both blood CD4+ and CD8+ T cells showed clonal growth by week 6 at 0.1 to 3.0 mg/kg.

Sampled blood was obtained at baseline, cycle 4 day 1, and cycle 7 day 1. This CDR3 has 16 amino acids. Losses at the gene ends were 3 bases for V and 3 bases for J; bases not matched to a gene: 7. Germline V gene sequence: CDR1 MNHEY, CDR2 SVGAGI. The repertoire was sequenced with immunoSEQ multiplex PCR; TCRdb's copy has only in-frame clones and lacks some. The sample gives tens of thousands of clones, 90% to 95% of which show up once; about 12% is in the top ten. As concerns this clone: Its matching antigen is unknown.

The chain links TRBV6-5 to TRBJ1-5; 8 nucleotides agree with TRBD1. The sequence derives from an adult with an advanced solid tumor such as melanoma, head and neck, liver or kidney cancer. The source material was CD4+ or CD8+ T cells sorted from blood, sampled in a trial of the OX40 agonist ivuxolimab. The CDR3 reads CASSYQGQAINQPQHF. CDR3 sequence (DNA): TGTGCCAGCAGTTATCAGGGACAGGCTATCAATCAGCCCCAGCATTTT.